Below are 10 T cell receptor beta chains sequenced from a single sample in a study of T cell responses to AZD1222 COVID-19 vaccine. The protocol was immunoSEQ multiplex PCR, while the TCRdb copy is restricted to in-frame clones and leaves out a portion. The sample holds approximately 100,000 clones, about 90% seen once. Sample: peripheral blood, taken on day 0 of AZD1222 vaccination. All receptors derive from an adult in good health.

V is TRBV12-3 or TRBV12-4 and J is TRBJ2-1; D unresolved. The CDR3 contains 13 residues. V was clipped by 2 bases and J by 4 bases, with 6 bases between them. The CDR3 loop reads CASSLMSYNEQFF. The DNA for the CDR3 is TGTGCCAGCAGTTTAATGTCGTACAATGAGCAGTTCTTC.

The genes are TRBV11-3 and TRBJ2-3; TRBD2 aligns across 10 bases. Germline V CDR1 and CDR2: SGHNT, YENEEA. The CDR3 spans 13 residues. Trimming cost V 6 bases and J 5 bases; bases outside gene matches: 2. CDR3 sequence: CASSRTSGDTQYF. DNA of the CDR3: TGTGCCAGCAGTCGGACTAGCGGAGATACGCAGTATTTT.

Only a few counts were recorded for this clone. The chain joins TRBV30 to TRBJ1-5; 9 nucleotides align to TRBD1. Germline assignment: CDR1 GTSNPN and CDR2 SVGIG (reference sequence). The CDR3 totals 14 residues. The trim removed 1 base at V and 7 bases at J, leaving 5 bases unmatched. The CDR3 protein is CAWSDGTGRQPQHF. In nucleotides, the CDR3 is TGTGCCTGGAGTGACGGGACAGGGAGGCAGCCCCAGCATTTT.

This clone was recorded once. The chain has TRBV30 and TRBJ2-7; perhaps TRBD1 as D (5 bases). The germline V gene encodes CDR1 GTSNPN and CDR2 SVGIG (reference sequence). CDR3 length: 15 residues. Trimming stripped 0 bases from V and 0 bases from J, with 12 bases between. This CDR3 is CAWSVEGASSYEQYF. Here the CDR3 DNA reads TGTGCCTGGAGTGTAGAAGGGGCGAGCTCCTACGAGCAGTACTTC.

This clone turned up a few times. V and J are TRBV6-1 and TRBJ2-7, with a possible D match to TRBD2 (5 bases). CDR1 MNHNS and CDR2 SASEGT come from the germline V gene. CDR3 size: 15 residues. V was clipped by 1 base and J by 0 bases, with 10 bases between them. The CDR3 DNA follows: TGTGCCAGCAGTGAAGGGACTGGGAGCTCCTACGAGCAGTACTTC. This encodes CASSEGTGSSYEQYF.

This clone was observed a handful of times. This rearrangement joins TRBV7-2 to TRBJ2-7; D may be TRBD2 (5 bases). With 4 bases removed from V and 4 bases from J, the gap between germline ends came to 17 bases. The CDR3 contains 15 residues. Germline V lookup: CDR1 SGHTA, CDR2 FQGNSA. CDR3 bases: TGTGCCAGCAGCTCCCCTGGAGGACCTCGGTACGAGCAGTACTTC. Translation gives CASSSPGGPRYEQYF. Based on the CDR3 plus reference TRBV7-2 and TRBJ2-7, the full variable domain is GAGVSQSPSNKVTEKGKDVELRCDPISGHTALYWYRQSLGQGLEFLIYFQGNSAPDKSGLPSDRFSAERTGGSVSTLTIQRTQQEDSAVYLCASSSPGGPRYEQYFGPGTRLTVT.

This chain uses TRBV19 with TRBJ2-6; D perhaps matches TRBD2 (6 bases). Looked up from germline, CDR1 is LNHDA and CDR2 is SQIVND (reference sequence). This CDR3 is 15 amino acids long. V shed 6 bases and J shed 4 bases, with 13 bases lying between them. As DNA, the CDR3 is TGTGCCAGTAGGGAGGGACGGTCCGGGGCCAACGTCCTGACTTTC. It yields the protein CASREGRSGANVLTF.

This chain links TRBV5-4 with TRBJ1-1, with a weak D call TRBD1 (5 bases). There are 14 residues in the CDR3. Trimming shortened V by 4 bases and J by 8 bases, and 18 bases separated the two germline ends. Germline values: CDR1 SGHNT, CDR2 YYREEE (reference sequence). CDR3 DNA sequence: TGTGCCAGCAGCGCCCGGGACCATTTGGCGGAAGCTTTCTTT. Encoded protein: CASSARDHLAEAFF.

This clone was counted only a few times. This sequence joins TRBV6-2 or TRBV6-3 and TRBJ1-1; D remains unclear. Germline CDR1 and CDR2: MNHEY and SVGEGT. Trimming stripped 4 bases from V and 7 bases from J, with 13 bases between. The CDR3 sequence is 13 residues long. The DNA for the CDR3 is TGTGCCAGCAGTTGGCAGACCGAGTTTGAAGCTTTCTTT. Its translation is CASSWQTEFEAFF.

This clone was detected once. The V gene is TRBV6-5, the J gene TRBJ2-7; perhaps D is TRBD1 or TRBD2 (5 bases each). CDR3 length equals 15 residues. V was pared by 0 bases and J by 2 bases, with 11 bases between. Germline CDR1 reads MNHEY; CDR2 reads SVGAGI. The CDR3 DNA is TGTGCCAGCAGTTACTCCGGGACGCTCCCCTACGAGCAGTACTTC. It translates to CASSYSGTLPYEQYF.